These 15 T cell receptor beta chains came from one sample sequenced in a study of lymphopenia after photon versus proton radiotherapy. TCRdb's table, derived via immunoSEQ multiplex PCR, lists solely in-frame clones and lacks some. The table has some 30,000 clones, 90% seen once. Sequencing used peripheral blood, obtained from a patient treated with photon-based radiotherapy. The receptors were gathered from a woman aged 45-65 years with pancreatic cancer.

The V call is TRBV29-1, the J call TRBJ1-1, with 9 bases lining up with TRBD1. Germline trimming cut 7 bases from V and 3 bases from J; bases unmatched to any gene: 6. Germline CDR1 is SQVTM and CDR2 is ANQGSEA. The CDR3 is made up of 13 amino acids. CDR3 protein: CSALQGADTEAFF. CDR3 DNA sequence: TGCAGCGCCCTACAGGGGGCTGACACTGAAGCTTTCTTT.

The CDR3: CAWSGRLRAGGYTF. CDR3 nucleotide sequence: TGTGCCTGGAGTGGGCGGCTGAGGGCGGGAGGCTACACCTTC. The V gene is TRBV30, the J gene TRBJ1-2; no firm D call. In germline, CDR1 is GTSNPN, CDR2 SVGIG (reference sequence). V was clipped by 1 base and J by 8 bases, with 17 bases between them. The CDR3 extends over 14 amino acids.

The V and J genes are TRBV6-6 and TRBJ2-7, with 7 bases identical to TRBD2. CDR3 length: 12 amino acids. V was pared by 10 bases and J by 6 bases, with 9 bases of the junction left unmatched. The germline V gene encodes CDR1 MNHNY and CDR2 SVGAGI (reference sequence). This chain's CDR3 is CATGGGSSEQYF. CDR3 coding DNA: TGTGCCACGGGCGGCGGGAGTTCCGAGCAGTACTTC.

The chain employs TRBV19 and TRBJ2-2, with D perhaps given as TRBD1 or TRBD2 (5 bases each). The V gene lost 8 bases and the J gene lost 1 base, with 14 bases spanning the gap. The CDR3 runs to 15 residues. CDR1 LNHDA and CDR2 SQIVND come from the germline V gene (reference sequence). The CDR3 bases are TGTGCCAGTTTCGAGAGGGGTCGGAACACCGGGGAGCTGTTTTTT. Translation: CASFERGRNTGELFF.

The chain couples TRBV5-1 to TRBJ2-7; 8 bases match TRBD2. CDR3 length: 18 residues. CDR1 is SGHRS and CDR2 is YFSETQ in the germline V gene. The trim removed 1 base at V and 3 bases at J, leaving 15 bases unmatched. The CDR3 sequence: CASSLWETTSGRYYEQYF. CDR3 coding DNA: TGCGCCAGCAGCTTGTGGGAAACTACTAGCGGTCGGTACTACGAGCAGTACTTC.

V and J are TRBV14 and TRBJ2-7, with 8 nucleotides matching TRBD2. The germline CDR1 and CDR2 sequences are SGHDN and FVKESK. The CDR3 sequence is 15 residues long. With V trimmed by 4 bases and J by 6 bases, 11 bases remained unmatched. CDR3 sequence (DNA): TGTGCCAGCAGCCTCCGACTAGCGCCTTCTTCCGAGCAGTACTTC. Protein: CASSLRLAPSSEQYF.

In nucleotides, the CDR3 is TGTGCCAGCAGCTTCAGCGGGAGGGCCCACGAGCAGTACTTC. Protein product: CASSFSGRAHEQYF. The chain uses TRBV5-5 and TRBJ2-7; 10 positions match TRBD2. CDR3 length: 14 residues. Per the germline V gene, CDR1 is SGHKS and CDR2 is YYEKEE (reference sequence). Trimming removed 2 bases from V and 5 bases from J; junction bases left unmatched: 4.

The rearrangement uses TRBV27 and TRBJ1-5, with 7 positions matching TRBD1. Germline V gene sequence: CDR1 MNHEY, CDR2 SMNVEV (reference sequence). The CDR3 has 17 amino acids. Trimming at V came to 1 base and at J to 4 bases, leaving 10 bases not matched to a gene. In nucleotides, the CDR3 is TGTGCCAGCAGTTTATGGGGGACAGCCCGGGGGAATCAGCCCCAGCATTTT. Protein: CASSLWGTARGNQPQHF.

V gene TRBV5-6 combines with J gene TRBJ2-3; no definite D call. The CDR3 sequence is 12 residues long. Trimming stripped 1 base from V and 10 bases from J, with 10 bases between. Looked up from germline, CDR1 is SGHDT and CDR2 is YYEEEE. CDR3 sequence reads: CASSLMLQAQYF. CDR3 DNA: TGTGCCAGCAGCTTGATGCTCCAGGCGCAGTATTTT.

This chain connects TRBV6-1 to TRBJ2-2; 7 bases align to TRBD2. The ends lost 6 bases at V and 5 bases at J; junction bases unmatched: 9. The CDR3 is 15 amino acids. The germline CDR1 and CDR2 sequences are MNHNS and SASEGT. CDR3 protein: CASRLAGAGTGELFF. In DNA, the CDR3 is TGTGCCAGCAGGTTAGCGGGCGCTGGGACCGGGGAGCTGTTTTTT.

The genes are TRBV29-1 and TRBJ2-2; D gene ambiguous. Germline lookup yields CDR1 SQVTM and CDR2 ANQGSEA. The CDR3 sequence is 12 residues long. The V end lost 1 base, the J end lost 6 bases, and 6 bases lay between the germline ends. This chain's CDR3 is CSVEAESGELFF. CDR3 nucleotide sequence: TGCAGCGTTGAAGCCGAGTCCGGGGAGCTGTTTTTT.

This clone was seen only once. The chain carries TRBV19 and TRBJ1-5; D not resolved. Per germline, CDR1 LNHDA and CDR2 SQIVND (reference sequence). V was pared by 1 base and J by 3 bases, with 4 bases between. This CDR3 region has 13 residues. CDR3 sequence (DNA): TGTGCCAGTAGTATAGTTCCCAATCAGCCCCAGCATTTT. Translation gives CASSIVPNQPQHF.

The V call is TRBV29-1, the J call TRBJ2-3, with D tentatively TRBD2 (5 bases). This CDR3 contains 14 residues. The V end lost 4 bases, the J end lost 7 bases, and 18 bases lay between the germline ends. Germline CDR1 SQVTM, CDR2 ANQGSEA. CDR3 in amino acids: CSVGASSDPNTQYF. In DNA, the CDR3 is TGCAGCGTTGGGGCTAGCTCCGACCCGAATACGCAGTATTTT.

V usage is TRBV9 and J usage is TRBJ2-5, with D perhaps matching TRBD1 (5 bases). This CDR3 is 15 amino acids long. V lost 0 bases, J lost 6 bases, and 15 bases lay in between. CDR1 is SGDLS and CDR2 is YYNGEE in the germline V gene. The CDR3 sequence is CASSVGVGARKTQYF. CDR3 nucleotide sequence: TGTGCCAGCAGCGTAGGGGTAGGGGCAAGGAAGACCCAGTACTTC. The entire variable domain, with the rest obtained from reference TRBV9 and TRBJ2-5, is as follows: DSGVTQTPKHLITATGQRVTLRCSPRSGDLSVYWYQQSLDQGLQFLIQYYNGEERAKGNILERFSAQQFPDLHSELNLSSLELGDSALYFCASSVGVGARKTQYFGPGTRLLVL.

This rearrangement joins TRBV5-1 to TRBJ1-6; D is unresolved. The CDR3 spans 13 residues. Trimming took 2 bases from V and 6 from J, leaving 6 bases between them. Germline V CDR1 and CDR2: SGHRS, YFSETQ. CDR3 sequence: CASSFGSNSPLHF. CDR3 DNA sequence: TGCGCCAGCAGCTTCGGCAGTAATTCACCCCTCCACTTT.